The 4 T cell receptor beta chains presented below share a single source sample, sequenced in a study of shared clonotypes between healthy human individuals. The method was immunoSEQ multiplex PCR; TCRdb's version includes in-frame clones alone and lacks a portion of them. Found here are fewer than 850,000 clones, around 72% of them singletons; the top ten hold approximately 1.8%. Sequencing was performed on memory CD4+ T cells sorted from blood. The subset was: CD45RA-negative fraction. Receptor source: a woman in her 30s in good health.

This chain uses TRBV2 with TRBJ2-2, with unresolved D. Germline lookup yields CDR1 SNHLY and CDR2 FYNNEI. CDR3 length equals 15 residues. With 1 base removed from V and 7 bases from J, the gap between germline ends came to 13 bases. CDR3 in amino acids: CASSEGRMMGGELFF. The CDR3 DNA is TGTGCCAGCAGTGAAGGCAGAATGATGGGCGGGGAGCTGTTTTTT.

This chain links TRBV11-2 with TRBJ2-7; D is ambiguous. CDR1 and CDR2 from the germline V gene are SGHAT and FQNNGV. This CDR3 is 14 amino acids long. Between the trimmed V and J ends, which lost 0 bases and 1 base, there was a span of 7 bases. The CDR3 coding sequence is TGTGCCAGCAGCTTAGACAGGTTTTCCTACGAGCAGTACTTC. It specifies CASSLDRFSYEQYF.

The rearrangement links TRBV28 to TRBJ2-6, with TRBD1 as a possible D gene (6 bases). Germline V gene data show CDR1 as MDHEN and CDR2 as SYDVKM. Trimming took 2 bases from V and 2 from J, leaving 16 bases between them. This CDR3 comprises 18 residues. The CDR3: CASSLRRRQVAGANVLTF. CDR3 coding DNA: TGTGCCAGCAGTTTACGTCGTAGACAGGTGGCTGGGGCCAACGTCCTGACTTTC.

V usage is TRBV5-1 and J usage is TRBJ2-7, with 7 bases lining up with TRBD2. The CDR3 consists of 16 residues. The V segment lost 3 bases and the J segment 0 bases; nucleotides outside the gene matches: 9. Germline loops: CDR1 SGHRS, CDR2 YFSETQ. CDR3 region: CASSYLGGSYSYEQYF. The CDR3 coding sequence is TGCGCCAGCAGCTACCTCGGGGGGAGTTACTCCTACGAGCAGTACTTC.